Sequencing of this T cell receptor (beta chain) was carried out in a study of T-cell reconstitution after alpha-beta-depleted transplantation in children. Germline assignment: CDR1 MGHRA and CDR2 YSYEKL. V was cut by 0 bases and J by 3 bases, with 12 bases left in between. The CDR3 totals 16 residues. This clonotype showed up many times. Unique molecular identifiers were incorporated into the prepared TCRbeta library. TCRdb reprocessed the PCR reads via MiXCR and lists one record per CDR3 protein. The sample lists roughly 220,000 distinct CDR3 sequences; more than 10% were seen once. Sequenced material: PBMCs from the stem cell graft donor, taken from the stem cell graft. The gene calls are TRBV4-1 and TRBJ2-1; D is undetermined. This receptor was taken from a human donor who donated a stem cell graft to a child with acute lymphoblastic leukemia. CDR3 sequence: CASSQEGRAFYNEQFF. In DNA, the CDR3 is TGCGCCAGCAGCCAAGAAGGTAGGGCCTTCTACAATGAGCAGTTCTTC.